This T cell receptor beta chain was sequenced for a study of patients and donors after allogeneic stem cell transplantation. TCRdb redid the calling of the RT-PCR reads with MiXCR, one entry per CDR3 protein. The sample has tens of thousands of distinct CDR3 sequences; 26% are singletons. The ends were cut back, 3 bases at V and 11 bases at J, with 17 bases in the middle. CDR1 and CDR2 (germline): KGHSH, LQKENI. The length of the CDR3 is 14 residues. This clonotype has a count of ten or more. The clonotype originates from a human donor who was either an allogeneic HSCT recipient or a stem cell or donor lymphocyte infusion donor (not recorded which). It is not recorded whose cells these are; they may come from a transplant donor. The sequencing input was blood, either unsorted or a sorted T cell fraction (not recorded which). J is TRBJ1-5 and V is TRBV18; weak D call: TRBD1 (6 bases). CDR3 residues: CASSPFPQGESQHF. CDR3 nucleotide sequence: TGTGCCAGCTCACCGTTCCCACAGGGTGAATCCCAGCATTTT.